The 10 T cell receptor beta chains presented below share a single source sample, sequenced in a study of T-cell reconstitution after alpha-beta-depleted transplantation in children. This sample's TCRbeta library carried unique molecular identifier barcodes. Via MiXCR, TCRdb re-called the PCR reads, giving one row per CDR3 protein. The table records 800,000 to 1,000,000 distinct CDR3 sequences, about 29% of them present only once. Source: PBMCs, mostly from graft donor cells, taken 360 days after TCRalphabeta/CD19-depleted stem cell transplant. The origin of the receptors is a boy less than two years old who had a stem cell transplant for SCID, so the T cells may come from the graft donor.

CDR3 residues: CASSPKGTSVTKETQYF. In DNA form, the CDR3 reads TGTGCCAGCAGCCCAAAAGGGACTAGCGTTACAAAAGAGACCCAGTACTTC. This chain joins TRBV14 and TRBJ2-5; 10 bases are a match to TRBD2. CDR1 and CDR2 (germline): SGHDN, FVKESK. This CDR3 has 17 amino acids. V was clipped by 4 bases and J by 3 bases; unmatched bases: 11.

The CDR3 DNA reads TGCGCCAGCAGCCAAGACGTCTTGAGCTCCTACGAGCAGTACTTC. It translates to CASSQDVLSSYEQYF. The chain joins TRBV4-1 to TRBJ2-7; D remains ambiguous. The length of the CDR3 is 15 residues. Germline CDR1 is MGHRA and CDR2 is YSYEKL. Trimming pared 0 bases from V and 0 bases from J, leaving 9 bases between.

This clonotype was counted between two and nine times. The chain employs TRBV5-1 and TRBJ2-7, with D hard to call. V gave up 1 base and J gave up 3 bases, with 14 bases separating them. Germline CDR1 and CDR2: SGHRS and YFSETQ. The CDR3 loop spans 15 amino acids. CDR3 in amino acids: CASSLFGAPRYEQYF. As DNA, the CDR3 is TGCGCCAGCAGCTTGTTCGGCGCACCCCGCTACGAGCAGTACTTC.

The chain is built from TRBV7-8 and TRBJ2-7; D perhaps matches TRBD2 (5 bases). CDR1 is SGHVS, CDR2 FQNEAQ, per germline. V lost 5 bases, J lost 1 base, and 12 bases lay in between. CDR3 length: 14 amino acids. CDR3 coding DNA: TGTGCCAGCAGCCAACGGACTGCTTCCTACGAGCAGTACTTC. Amino acid sequence: CASSQRTASYEQYF.

This clonotype was counted between two and nine times. V usage is TRBV20-1 and J usage is TRBJ2-5; D remains ambiguous. V lost 0 bases and J 5 bases, leaving 10 bases between the germline ends. The germline V gene has CDR1 DFQATT and CDR2 SNEGSKA (reference sequence). The CDR3 totals 13 residues. The CDR3 loop reads CSARDIPIETQYF. DNA of the CDR3: TGCAGTGCTAGAGATATCCCTATTGAGACCCAGTACTTC.

This clonotype has just a few counts. The J gene is TRBJ1-6, the V gene TRBV20-1, with D perhaps TRBD1 (6 bases). Germline CDR1 reads DFQATT; CDR2 reads SNEGSKA (reference sequence). CDR3 length equals 14 residues. V was shortened by 6 bases and J by 4 bases, with 13 bases between the two germline ends. In DNA form, the CDR3 reads TGCAGTGCCGCTTCCGGACAGTATAATTCACCCCTCCACTTT. It translates to CSAASGQYNSPLHF.

This clonotype occurred a few times. This chain connects TRBV20-1 to TRBJ2-4, with 8 bases matching TRBD1. Per the germline V gene, CDR1 is DFQATT and CDR2 is SNEGSKA (reference sequence). This CDR3 spans 15 amino acids. J lost 3 bases, V lost 1 base, and 5 bases had no gene match. DNA of the CDR3: TGCAGTGCTAGAGTTTCCGGGACAGGCAAAAACATTCAGTACTTC. Translating it yields CSARVSGTGKNIQYF.

The CDR3 DNA sequence: TGTGCCAGCAGCTTAAAGAACATCATAGTGTTTGGCGGGGAGCTGTTTTTT. Protein product: CASSLKNIIVFGGELFF. The J gene is TRBJ2-2, the V gene TRBV7-6, with D unclear. Trimming cost V 2 bases and J 7 bases, with 20 bases left between them. The CDR3 runs 17 residues. CDR1 SGHVS and CDR2 FNYEAQ come from the germline V gene. The complete variable domain, with remaining parts taken from reference TRBV7-6 and TRBJ2-2, reads GAGVSQSPRYKVTKRGQDVALRCDPISGHVSLYWYRQALGQGPEFLTYFNYEAQQDKSGLPNDRFSAERPEGSISTLTIQRTEQRDSAMYRCASSLKNIIVFGGELFFGEGSRLTVL.

The table lists this clonotype with many counts. This chain connects TRBV10-2 to TRBJ2-2, with 9 positions matching TRBD1. Germline values: CDR1 WSHSY, CDR2 SAAADI. Trimming cost V 6 bases and J 6 bases; bases outside gene matches: 2. This CDR3 has 13 residues. The CDR3 loop reads CASRRQGAGELFF. The CDR3 region has the DNA TGCGCCAGCAGAAGACAGGGGGCCGGGGAGCTGTTTTTT.

In this sample, this clonotype turned up a few times. This rearrangement joins TRBV29-1 to TRBJ2-7; D is ambiguous. The germline V gene encodes CDR1 SQVTM and CDR2 ANQGSEA. Trimming removed 6 bases from V and 6 bases from J, with 12 bases in between. CDR3 length: 11 amino acids. Here the CDR3 DNA reads TGCAGCGTGGCCAGAGGCGGCGAGCAGTACTTC. Protein product: CSVARGGEQYF.